These T cell receptor beta chains were read from a single sample in a study of CD8 T cells in ankylosing spondylitis. MiXCR, run by TCRdb on the 5' RACE reads, gives a single entry per CDR3 protein. The table records about 240,000 distinct CDR3 sequences, roughly a tenth of them present only once. Sequencing input: blood, either unsorted or a sorted T cell fraction (not recorded which). Receptors were obtained from a male donor with ankylosing spondylitis or in good health (not recorded which). Both conserved end residues are part of each CDR3. A D gene is named only where the DNA matches it firmly. Some rows have no size entry. The others give once, few or many, or a class for an expanded clone.

cdr3_length | clone_size | j_call | d_call | v_call | cdr3_nt | cdr3_aa
14 | many | TRBJ2-2 | . | TRBV20-1 | TGCAGTGCTAGCAGGCTGTCCAACACCGGGGAGCTGTTTTTT | CSASRLSNTGELFF
13 | many | TRBJ1-1 | . | TRBV19 | TGTGCCAGTAGTAGAGGACGGAACACTGAAGCTTTCTTT | CASSRGRNTEAFF
15 | . | TRBJ2-3 | TRBD2 | TRBV20-1 | TGCAGTGCTAGAGATACCGGGAGGAACACAGATACGCAGTATTTT | CSARDTGRNTDTQYF
15 | few | TRBJ2-1 | TRBD2 | TRBV30 | TGTGCCTGGAGTGTACGGTGGCGGGAGGGTGATGAGCAGTTCTTC | CAWSVRWREGDEQFF
14 | many | TRBJ2-7 | . | TRBV12-3/TRBV12-4 | TGTGCCAGCAGCCCCGGCCAGGCCCCCTACGAGCAGTACTTC | CASSPGQAPYEQYF
14 | few | TRBJ2-3 | . | TRBV15 | TGTGCCACCAGCAGAGGACAGGACACAGATACGCAGTATTTT | CATSRGQDTDTQYF
18 | few | TRBJ2-3 | . | TRBV21-1 | TGTGCCAGCAGCAAAGGGCCGCAAAGAAAAAGGGCCGCAGATACGCAGTATTTT | CASSKGPQRKRAADTQYF
17 | many | TRBJ2-7 | TRBD2 | TRBV7-6 | TGTGCCAGCAGCCCGCGAGGACTAGCGGGCCTCTCCTACGAGCAGTACTTC | CASSPRGLAGLSYEQYF
13 | . | TRBJ2-7 | . | TRBV18 | TGTGCCAGCTCACTTAACCGGGGCAACGAGCAGTACTTC | CASSLNRGNEQYF
13 | few | TRBJ1-1 | . | TRBV29-1 | TGCAGCGTCCTGACACAAATGAACACTGAAGCTTTCTTT | CSVLTQMNTEAFF
13 | many | TRBJ2-2 | . | TRBV28 | TGTGCCAGCAGTTTATCCCATACCGGGGAGCTGTTTTTT | CASSLSHTGELFF
16 | many | TRBJ1-4 | TRBD1 | TRBV6-5 | TGTGCCAGCAGTTACAGCGTACAGGGGGCGCAGAAAAAACTGTTTTTT | CASSYSVQGAQKKLFF
17 | many | TRBJ2-7 | TRBD2 | TRBV25-1 | TGTGCCAGCAGTGAATTAATGAAGAGCGGGAGCGCCCACGAGCAGTACTTC | CASSELMKSGSAHEQYF
14 | . | TRBJ2-2 | TRBD2 | TRBV7-9 | TGTGCCAGCGACGTGGGGAGGGACACCGGGGAGCTGTTTTTT | CASDVGRDTGELFF